The 27 T cell receptor beta chains reported below all come from one sample, sequenced in a study of CXCR3-negative and CXCR3-positive naive CD8 T cells. UMI-tagged TRB cDNA libraries were built via 5' RACE. Reprocessing the 5' RACE reads, TCRdb reports a single entry for every CDR3 protein and omits DNA. In all, the sample yields some 39,000 distinct CDR3 sequences. Sequencing was carried out using naive CXCR3- CD8+ T cells from blood. As to subset: CD45RO-CCR7+CD27+CD95- naive CD8+ T cells lacking CXCR3 (TNR3-). These receptor sequences come from a human donor in good health. Some clones in this sample may be carry-over from other donors' samples.

The chain links TRBV29-1 to TRBJ2-1. The CDR3 has 14 residues. CDR1 is SQVTM, CDR2 ANQGSEA, per germline. CDR3 sequence: CSVENRLIDDEQFF.

V gene TRBV5-1 combines with J gene TRBJ2-7. The germline CDR1 and CDR2 sequences are SGHRS and YFSETQ. The CDR3 extends over 16 amino acids. This CDR3 reads CASSSLLDSGSYEQYF.

The V and J genes are TRBV29-1 and TRBJ2-5; TCRdb selects TRBD2, and the lack of DNA leaves this call unchecked. This CDR3 has 13 amino acids. Germline CDR1 reads SQVTM; CDR2 reads ANQGSEA. This CDR3 reads CSGWDFSEGTQYF.

The chain is built from TRBV29-1 and TRBJ2-5; the TCRdb D gene call, TRBD2, has no DNA to confirm it. Germline CDR1 reads SQVTM; CDR2 reads ANQGSEA. The CDR3 covers 15 residues. CDR3 protein: CSVVSSQHPQETQYF.

The V and J genes are TRBV4-2 and TRBJ2-7; TCRdb names TRBD1, which stays unverified in the absence of DNA. This CDR3 spans 15 amino acids. Looked up from germline, CDR1 is LGHNA and CDR2 is YNFKEQ. The CDR3 reads CASSQTGTASYEQYF.

The chain recombines TRBV7-9 with TRBJ1-5. This CDR3 has 15 residues. Germline CDR1 reads SEHNR; CDR2 reads FQNEAQ (reference sequence). CDR3: CASSHTDGSNQPQHF.

The chain has TRBV5-6 and TRBJ2-1; TCRdb returns TRBD2, unconfirmable since there is no DNA. Germline V gives CDR1 SGHDT, CDR2 YYEEEE. The CDR3 is 15 residues long. This CDR3 is CASSPGLGGYNEQFF.

V usage is TRBV7-9 and J usage is TRBJ2-7. Germline V gene data show CDR1 as SEHNR and CDR2 as FQNEAQ (reference sequence). This CDR3 has 16 amino acids. This CDR3 reads CASSRPGAFSDYEQYF.

The chain is built from TRBV29-1 and TRBJ2-1; without DNA, the TCRdb call of TRBD1 cannot be checked. Germline lookup yields CDR1 SQVTM and CDR2 ANQGSEA. The CDR3 has 13 residues. This CDR3 reads CSVDPGQGYEQFF.

The rearrangement links TRBV7-9 to TRBJ2-7; without DNA, the TCRdb call of TRBD1 cannot be checked. The CDR3 runs to 14 residues. Germline CDR1 SEHNR, CDR2 FQNEAQ (reference sequence). The chain's CDR3 is CASSFSRQGYEQYF.

The chain joins TRBV25-1 to TRBJ2-3; no DNA is available, so the TRBD1 call from TCRdb remains unchecked. The CDR3 contains 16 residues. CDR1 is MGHDK and CDR2 is SYGVNS in the germline V gene. This CDR3 reads CASRAWGYFGTDTQYF.

The chain employs TRBV5-7 and TRBJ2-7; the TCRdb D gene call, TRBD2, has no DNA to confirm it. TRBV5-7 is flagged as an ORF with uncertain function. The CDR3 consists of 15 residues. CDR3: CASSLKVQGGYEQYF.

The chain employs TRBV29-1 and TRBJ1-2. Looked up from germline, CDR1 is SQVTM and CDR2 is ANQGSEA. This CDR3 spans 12 amino acids. CDR3: CSVDGEDYGYTF. The full variable domain, in which reference TRBV29-1 and TRBJ1-2 provide the parts outside the CDR3, is SAVISQKPSRDICQRGTSLTIQCQVDSQVTMMFWYRQQPGQSLTLIATANQGSEATYESGFVIDKFPISRPNLTFSTLTVSNMSPEDSSIYLCSVDGEDYGYTFGSGTRLTVV.

The chain is built from TRBV7-9 and TRBJ2-1; TCRdb names TRBD1, which stays unverified in the absence of DNA. CDR3 size: 14 residues. Germline V gene lookup returns CDR1 SEHNR and CDR2 FQNEAQ (reference sequence). The CDR3 is CASSLLGGYNEQFF.

The V call is TRBV28, the J call TRBJ2-3; TCRdb lists TRBD1, though no DNA is available to test this call. The CDR3 contains 15 residues. Germline values: CDR1 MDHEN, CDR2 SYDVKM. The CDR3 region is CASRSGGWDTDTQYF.

Here the CDR3 reads CASSYSLGLSSYEQYF. The genes are TRBV6-2 or TRBV6-3 and TRBJ2-7; there is no DNA to check the TCRdb D call of TRBD2. The CDR3 loop spans 16 amino acids. Looked up from germline, CDR1 is MNHEY and CDR2 is SVGEGT.

The gene calls are TRBV3-1 and TRBJ1-1; checking the TCRdb D call of TRBD1 is not possible without DNA. The CDR3 has 17 amino acids. Looked up from germline, CDR1 is LGHDT and CDR2 is YNNKEL (reference sequence). Here the CDR3 reads CASSPGRDRGPHTEAFF.

The chain joins TRBV6-2 or TRBV6-3 to TRBJ2-2; TCRdb proposes TRBD1, but this gene call is untestable without DNA. This CDR3 is 15 amino acids long. Germline values: CDR1 MNHEY, CDR2 SVGEGT. CDR3 sequence reads: CASSPTGENTGELFF.

V and J are TRBV7-6 and TRBJ2-2; the D call from TCRdb, TRBD1, cannot be confirmed without DNA. From germline, CDR1 is SGHVS and CDR2 FNYEAQ. CDR3 length: 19 amino acids. The CDR3 here is CASSPASGQVVKNTGELFF.

The rearrangement joins TRBV7-2 to TRBJ2-7; TCRdb calls TRBD1, which cannot be checked without DNA. Germline V gives CDR1 SGHTA, CDR2 FQGNSA. The CDR3 contains 15 residues. CDR3: CASSLSPGGSYEQYF.

The rearrangement links TRBV19 to TRBJ2-7; TCRdb lists TRBD1, though no DNA is available to test this call. Germline loops: CDR1 LNHDA, CDR2 SQIVND (reference sequence). There are 12 residues in the CDR3. This chain's CDR3 is CASSGSRDEQYF.

V gene TRBV4-1 combines with J gene TRBJ1-2. There are 15 residues in the CDR3. Per germline, CDR1 MGHRA and CDR2 YSYEKL. CDR3 loop: CASSQDGDMPYGYTF.

The chain employs TRBV20-1 and TRBJ2-2. The CDR3 has 15 amino acids. Looked up from germline, CDR1 is DFQATT and CDR2 is SNEGSKA (reference sequence). The CDR3 loop is CSAPRIAANTGELFF.

The chain uses TRBV28 and TRBJ2-7. Germline V gives CDR1 MDHEN, CDR2 SYDVKM. The CDR3 consists of 13 residues. CDR3 region: CASSYGRPYEQYF.

This chain links TRBV29-1 with TRBJ1-1. The CDR3 contains 15 residues. CDR1 SQVTM and CDR2 ANQGSEA come from the germline V gene. CDR3: CSVLRTGIMNTEAFF.

V and J are TRBV14 and TRBJ2-5. CDR1 is SGHDN, CDR2 FVKESK, per germline. The CDR3 spans 15 residues. The CDR3: CASSPLSDNQETQYF. Full variable domain (outside the CDR3, taken from reference TRBV14 and TRBJ2-5): EAGVTQFPSHSVIEKGQTVTLRCDPISGHDNLYWYRRVMGKEIKFLLHFVKESKQDESGMPNNRFLAERTGGTYSTLKVQPAELEDSGVYFCASSPLSDNQETQYFGPGTRLLVL.

CDR3 region: CASSSGQVNQETQYF. The chain uses TRBV7-9 and TRBJ2-5; TCRdb reports TRBD1, a call that lacks DNA to check it against. Germline CDR1 and CDR2: SEHNR and FQNEAQ (reference sequence). This CDR3 is 15 amino acids long.